This TCR beta chain was observed in a study of T cell responses to AZD1222 COVID-19 vaccine. Study-level points and caveats: The donor cohort was predominantly white British with a female majority, and clonal diversity may have been underestimated. Just a handful of people given AZD1222 tested seropositive at baseline. Repertoire samples came only from after the peak T cell response. Vaccine-related CD4 TCRs covered spike, predominating at 160-218 and 743-854.

Turning to this clone: Its antigen is still unknown.

In germline, CDR1 is SGHVS, CDR2 FQNEAQ. The CDR3 is made up of 12 amino acids. After removal of 5 bases from V and 5 bases from J, the junction contained 3 bases not matched to a gene. Libraries were prepared by immunoSEQ multiplex PCR; TCRdb keeps only in-frame clonotypes and omits some of them. The table shows 150,000 or so clones, with approximately 94% occurring only once. The sequence was collected from an adult who received the AZD1222 COVID-19 vaccine. The sample consisted of peripheral blood, taken 28 days after the second AZD1222 dose. The rearrangement joins TRBV7-8 to TRBJ2-7, with 7 bases matching TRBD1. CDR3 DNA sequence: TGTGCCAGCAGCCCAGGGGGAAACGAGCAGTACTTC. Protein product: CASSPGGNEQYF. Looking up the rest from reference TRBV7-8 and TRBJ2-7 gives the full variable domain: GAGVSQSPRYKVAKRGQDVALRCDPISGHVSLFWYQQALGQGPEFLTYFQNEAQLDKSGLPSDRFFAERPEGSVSTLKIQRTQQEDSAVYLCASSPGGNEQYFGPGTRLTVT.